A selection of T cell receptor beta chains follows, all from one sample in a study of T-cell memory formation after mild COVID-19. TCRdb reanalysed the 5' RACE reads using MiXCR and keeps one entry per CDR3 protein. The sample shows more than 250,000 distinct CDR3 sequences, more than 15% of them seen only once. Sequencing used PBMCs or a T cell subset sorted from them (not recorded which). These TCRs come from a man aged 18 to 35 who had mild COVID-19 (a few samples of this study predate the infection). Cell type and time point are not known. Each CDR3 is given with its conserved first and last residue. The D gene is left open where the match is weak. Clone size is not always given. Where it is, it says once, few, many or a class for expanded clones.

NA	TRBV7-3	NA	TRBJ2-6	CASSSDSSGANVLTF	TGTGCCAGCAGCAGCGACAGTTCTGGGGCCAACGTCCTGACTTTC
NA	TRBV7-9	few	TRBJ1-1	CASSEIGGNTEAFF	TGTGCCAGCAGCGAGATCGGGGGGAACACTGAAGCTTTCTTT
NA	TRBV29-1	few	TRBJ2-1	CSVADPSSYNEQFF	TGCAGCGTTGCCGACCCCAGCTCCTACAATGAGCAGTTCTTC
NA	TRBV4-3	few	TRBJ2-2	CASSQDPTANTGELFF	TGCGCCAGCAGCCAAGACCCGACAGCGAACACCGGGGAGCTGTTTTTT
TRBD1	TRBV5-1	few	TRBJ1-2	CASSMGQGASGYTF	TGCGCCAGCAGCATGGGACAGGGGGCGAGTGGCTACACCTTC
NA	TRBV11-3	few	TRBJ2-1	CASSGGGFNEQFF	TGTGCCAGCAGCGGGGGCGGTTTCAATGAGCAGTTCTTC
TRBD1	TRBV20-1	NA	TRBJ1-5	CSALMTGGGQPQHF	TGCAGTGCTTTGATGACAGGGGGCGGGCAGCCCCAGCATTTT
NA	TRBV10-3	NA	TRBJ1-1	CAISDVWVGRTEAFF	TGTGCCATCAGTGATGTGTGGGTAGGAAGGACTGAAGCTTTCTTT
NA	TRBV20-1	many	TRBJ2-5	CSASPRETQYF	TGCAGTGCCAGCCCTCGAGAGACCCAGTACTTC
TRBD1	TRBV4-3	few	TRBJ2-4	CASSQGQGARGNIQYF	TGCGCCAGCAGCCAAGGACAGGGGGCAAGGGGAAACATTCAGTACTTC
TRBD1	TRBV29-1	NA	TRBJ2-4	CSVRQGSKNIQYF	TGCAGCGTTCGACAGGGTAGCAAAAACATTCAGTACTTC
NA	TRBV4-1	NA	TRBJ2-7	CASSFQGGEQYF	TGCGCCAGCAGCTTCCAGGGTGGCGAGCAGTACTTC
NA	TRBV7-3	many	TRBJ2-6	CASSDRPAGANVLTF	TGTGCCAGCAGCGACCGGCCAGCTGGGGCCAACGTCCTGACTTTC
NA	TRBV6-5	few	TRBJ1-1	CASSFRMNTEAFF	TGTGCCAGCAGTTTTCGCATGAACACTGAAGCTTTCTTT
NA	TRBV6-2/TRBV6-3	NA	TRBJ1-1	CASRPSINTEAFF	TGTGCCAGCAGGCCCTCAATCAACACTGAAGCTTTCTTT
NA	TRBV7-2	few	TRBJ2-7	CASSLGSQAGEYF	TGTGCCAGCAGCTTAGGGTCCCAAGCAGGGGAGTACTTC
TRBD1	TRBV14	NA	TRBJ2-7	CASSPRGNHEQYF	TGTGCCAGCAGCCCCAGGGGGAACCACGAGCAGTACTTC
NA	TRBV4-1	NA	TRBJ2-3	CASSQDRILQDTQYF	TGCGCCAGCAGCCAAGACAGGATACTCCAAGATACGCAGTATTTT
TRBD1	TRBV20-1	few	TRBJ1-3	CSAPGTGGNTIYF	TGCAGTGCGCCCGGGACAGGGGGAAACACCATATATTTT